The TCR beta chain described here comes from a study of regulatory T cells in long-lasting Graves disease. Combining iRepertoire HTBI primers with Arm-PCR of CDR3 regions, the authors built TCR beta libraries. TCRdb used MiXCR to reprocess the multiplex PCR reads, holding one entry per CDR3 protein. The sample contains under 500,000 distinct CDR3 sequences, roughly 20% of which appear only once. Specified time point: persistent/refractory GD, antithyroid drugs over 5 years with positive TRAb. PBMCs were the source of the RNA used for TCR sequencing. Trimming shortened V by 0 bases and J by 3 bases, and 16 bases separated the two germline ends. From germline, CDR1 is SGHDT and CDR2 YYEEEE. The CDR3 runs to 16 residues.

Sequencing was performed on peripheral blood mononuclear cells (PBMCs), taken when the disease was refractory, from a patient treated with antithyroid drugs. The V gene is TRBV5-6, the J gene TRBJ2-7; D remains unclear. The receptor was derived from a female donor with Graves disease. The CDR3 DNA follows: TGTGCCAGCAGCTTGGGGTCCGACTGGGGAAGCTACGAGCAGTACTTC. Protein sequence: CASSLGSDWGSYEQYF.